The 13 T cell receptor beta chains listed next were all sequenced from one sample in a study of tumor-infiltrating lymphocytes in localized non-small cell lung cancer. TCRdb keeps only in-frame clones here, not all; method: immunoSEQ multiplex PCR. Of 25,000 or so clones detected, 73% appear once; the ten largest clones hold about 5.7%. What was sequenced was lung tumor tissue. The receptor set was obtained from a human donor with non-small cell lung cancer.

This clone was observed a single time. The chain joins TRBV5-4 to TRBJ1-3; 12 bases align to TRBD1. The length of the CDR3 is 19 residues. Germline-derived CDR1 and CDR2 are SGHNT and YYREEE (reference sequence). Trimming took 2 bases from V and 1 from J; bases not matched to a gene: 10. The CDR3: CASSFSGTGGKISGNTIYF. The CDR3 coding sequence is TGTGCCAGCAGCTTCTCCGGGACAGGGGGCAAGATTTCTGGAAACACCATATATTTT.

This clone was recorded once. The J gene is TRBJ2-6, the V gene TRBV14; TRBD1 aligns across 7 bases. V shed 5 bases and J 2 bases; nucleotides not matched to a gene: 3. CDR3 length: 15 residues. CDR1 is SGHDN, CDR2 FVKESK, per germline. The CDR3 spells CASSGQAAGANVLTF. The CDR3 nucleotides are TGTGCCAGCAGCGGACAGGCGGCTGGGGCCAACGTCCTGACTTTC.

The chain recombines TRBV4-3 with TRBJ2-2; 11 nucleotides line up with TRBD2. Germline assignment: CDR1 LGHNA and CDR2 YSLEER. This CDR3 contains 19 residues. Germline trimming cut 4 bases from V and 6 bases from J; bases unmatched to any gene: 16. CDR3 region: CASSRGREVSGGASGELFF. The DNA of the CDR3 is TGCGCCAGCAGCCGGGGCCGGGAGGTTAGCGGGGGGGCTTCCGGGGAGCTGTTTTTT.

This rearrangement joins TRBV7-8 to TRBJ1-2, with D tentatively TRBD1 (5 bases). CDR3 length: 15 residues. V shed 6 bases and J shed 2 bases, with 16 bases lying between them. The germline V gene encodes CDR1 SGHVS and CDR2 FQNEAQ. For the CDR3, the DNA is TGTGCCAGCAGACAAAGTTTGGGACGGAACTATGGCTACACCTTC. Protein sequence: CASRQSLGRNYGYTF.

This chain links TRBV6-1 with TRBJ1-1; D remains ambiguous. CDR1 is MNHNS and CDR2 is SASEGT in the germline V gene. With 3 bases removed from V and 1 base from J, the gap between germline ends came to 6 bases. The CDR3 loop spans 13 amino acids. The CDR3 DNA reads TGTGCCAGCAGTGACGAGGCGAACACTGAAGCTTTCTTT. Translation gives CASSDEANTEAFF.

The DNA for the CDR3 is TGTGCCACCAGCGGCCAGGGGGTTCCCACAGATACGCAGTATTTT. This sequence encodes CATSGQGVPTDTQYF. The V call is TRBV15, the J call TRBJ2-3; 7 bases map to TRBD1. The CDR3 is 15 amino acids. V lost 5 bases, J lost 2 bases, and 7 bases stayed unmatched. Germline values: CDR1 LNHNV, CDR2 YYDKDF (reference sequence). Drawing the rest from reference TRBV15 and TRBJ2-3, the complete variable domain is DAMVIQNPRYQVTQFGKPVTLSCSQTLNHNVMYWYQQKSSQAPKLLFHYYDKDFNNEADTPDNFQSRRPNTSFCFLDIRSPGLGDTAMYLCATSGQGVPTDTQYFGPGTRLTVL.

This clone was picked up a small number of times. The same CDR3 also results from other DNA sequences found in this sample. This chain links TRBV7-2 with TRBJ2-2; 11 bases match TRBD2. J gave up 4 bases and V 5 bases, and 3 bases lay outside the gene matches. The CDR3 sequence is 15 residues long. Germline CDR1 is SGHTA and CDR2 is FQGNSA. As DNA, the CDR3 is TGTGCCAGCAGCCCTGGGACTAGCGGCACCGGGGAGCTGTTTTTT. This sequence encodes CASSPGTSGTGELFF.

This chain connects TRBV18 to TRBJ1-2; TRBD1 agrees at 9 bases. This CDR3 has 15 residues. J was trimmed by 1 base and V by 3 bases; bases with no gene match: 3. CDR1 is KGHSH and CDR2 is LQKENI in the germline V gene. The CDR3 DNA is TGTGCCAGCTCACCCGCGGGACAGGGTAACTATGGCTACACCTTC. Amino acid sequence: CASSPAGQGNYGYTF. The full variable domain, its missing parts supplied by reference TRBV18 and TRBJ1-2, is NAGVMQNPRHLVRRRGQEARLRCSPMKGHSHVYWYRQLPEEGLKFMVYLQKENIIDESGMPKERFSAEFPKEGPSILRIQQVVRGDSAAYFCASSPAGQGNYGYTFGSGTRLTVV.

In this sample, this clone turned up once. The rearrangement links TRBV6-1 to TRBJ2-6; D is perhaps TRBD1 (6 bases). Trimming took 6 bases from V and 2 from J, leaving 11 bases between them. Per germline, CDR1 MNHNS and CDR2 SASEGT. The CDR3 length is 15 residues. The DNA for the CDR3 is TGTGCCAGCAGGGATCACAGGGCTGGGGCCAACGTCCTGACTTTC. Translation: CASRDHRAGANVLTF.

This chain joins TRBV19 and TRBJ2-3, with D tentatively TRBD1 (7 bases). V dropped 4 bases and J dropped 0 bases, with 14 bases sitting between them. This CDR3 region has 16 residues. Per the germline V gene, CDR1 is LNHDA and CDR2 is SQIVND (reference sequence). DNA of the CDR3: TGTGCCAGTAGTAGGAGGGGGACAGCTAGCACAGATACGCAGTATTTT. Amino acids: CASSRRGTASTDTQYF.

The DNA for the CDR3 is TGTGCCAGCAGCTCCAGTGAGCGGTATAGCACAGATACGCAGTATTTT. Protein sequence: CASSSSERYSTDTQYF. The J gene is TRBJ2-3, the V gene TRBV7-8; D perhaps matches TRBD2 (5 bases). This CDR3 is 16 amino acids long. Germline-derived CDR1 and CDR2 are SGHVS and FQNEAQ. Trimming shortened V by 4 bases and J by 0 bases, and 14 bases separated the two germline ends. The whole variable domain, filled in from reference TRBV7-8 and TRBJ2-3, reads GAGVSQSPRYKVAKRGQDVALRCDPISGHVSLFWYQQALGQGPEFLTYFQNEAQLDKSGLPSDRFFAERPEGSVSTLKIQRTQQEDSAVYLCASSSSERYSTDTQYFGPGTRLTVL.

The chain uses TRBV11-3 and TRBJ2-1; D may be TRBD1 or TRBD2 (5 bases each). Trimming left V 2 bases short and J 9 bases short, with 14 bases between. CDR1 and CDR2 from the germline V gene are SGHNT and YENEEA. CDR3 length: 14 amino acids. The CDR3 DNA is TGTGCCAGCAGCTTATTGGTGGGGGTGAGTGAGCAGTTCTTC. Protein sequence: CASSLLVGVSEQFF. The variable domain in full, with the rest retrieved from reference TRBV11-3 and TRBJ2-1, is EAGVVQSPRYKIIEKKQPVAFWCNPISGHNTLYWYLQNLGQGPELLIRYENEEAVDDSQLPKDRFSAERLKGVDSTLKIQPAELGDSAVYLCASSLLVGVSEQFFGPGTRLTVL.

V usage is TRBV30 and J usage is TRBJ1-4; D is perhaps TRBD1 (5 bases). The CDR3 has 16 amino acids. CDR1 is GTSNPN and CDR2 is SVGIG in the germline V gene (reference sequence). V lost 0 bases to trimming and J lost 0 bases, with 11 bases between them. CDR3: CAWSVGASATNEKLFF. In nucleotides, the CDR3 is TGTGCCTGGAGTGTTGGGGCGTCTGCAACTAATGAAAAACTGTTTTTT.